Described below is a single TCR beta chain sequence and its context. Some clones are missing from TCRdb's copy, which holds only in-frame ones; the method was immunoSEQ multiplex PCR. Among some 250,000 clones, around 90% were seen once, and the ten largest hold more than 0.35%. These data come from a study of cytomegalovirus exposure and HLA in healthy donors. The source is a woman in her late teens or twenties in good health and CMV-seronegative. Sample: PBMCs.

The chain's CDR3 is CASSLGWEGTTEAFF. Here the CDR3 DNA reads TGCGCCAGCAGCTTGGGTTGGGAGGGGACCACTGAAGCTTTCTTT. The chain carries TRBV5-1 and TRBJ1-1, with D tentatively TRBD1 (5 bases). Trimming took 0 bases from V and 4 from J, leaving 13 bases between them. This CDR3 comprises 15 residues. Looked up from germline, CDR1 is SGHRS and CDR2 is YFSETQ.